The entry that follows covers one T cell receptor beta chain sequence. This clone was detected only once. The target of this receptor is not known. No much larger clone exists at a distance of one base, and base qualities are not known. The germline V gene specifies MNHEY as CDR1 and SVGAGI as CDR2. The CDR3, from cysteine to phenylalanine, totals 13 residues. CDR3 DNA only is kept here, 39 bases in frame from base 1. Trimming removed 6 bases from V and 10 bases from J; the gene matches leave 10 bases unexplained. The cohort consisted of some 670 healthy bone marrow donors. At the time of sampling, every cohort member was nominally healthy, though immune exposures that went unrecorded were likely present. The donor was CMV seronegative and was included in the group of a few hundred seronegative cohort members. Each donor provided a peripheral blood sample, and peripheral blood mononuclear cells were used for TCR beta sequencing. The Qiagen DNeasy Blood Extraction Kit was used to extract genomic DNA from the blood cell samples.

The data were taken from a study of cytomegalovirus exposure and HLA in healthy donors (dated by TCRdb to 2017 to 2019). For the wider study: An earlier analysis of under 600 of the donors reported about 250 Gb of sequence data and 120 million or so unique TCR beta sequences from about 179 million T cells. An early release covering 550 to 700 HLA-typed donors comprised roughly 300 gigabases of sequencing data and tens of millions of unique TCR sequences. Of the approximately 400 genotyped donors, roughly 85% fell in the genetic ancestry cluster associated with self-reported Caucasian donors. The study aimed to test whether signatures of past pathogen exposure could be identified by cataloging public T cell receptors. The study used immunosequencing to profile the T cell repertoires of approximately 630 subjects and linked those repertoires to cytomegalovirus serostatus. Along with the approximately 650-subject first cohort, a separate validation cohort of over a hundred different subjects was used. To predict cytomegalovirus infection status, the study brought together high-throughput TCR immunosequencing, statistical association of individual TCRs with disease status, and machine learning. A later analysis re-analyzed previously published TCR beta repertoires from roughly 600 donors and added high-resolution HLA genotyping to study TCR occurrence patterns. Rather than drawing on any new phenotypic data, the later analysis identified candidate immune exposures from TCR beta sequences and the way those sequences occurred across donors. In an earlier analysis of roughly 600 of the donors, high-throughput TCR beta sequencing was used to judge whether each TCR beta V gene segment behaved as functional or pseudogenic. Donor age, sex, ethnicity and CMV serostatus were compiled alongside the repertoire data. Genome-wide SNP genotypes for about 65% of the 666 donors were used in a later genetic analysis, which treated that subset as a discovery cohort. All discovery cohort repertoires had been generated on a single sequencing platform. HLA typing included class I and class II loci at four-digit resolution. Typing coverage varied by locus: roughly 629-640 donors for A, B, C, DRB1 and DQB1; under 550 for DQA1; 606 for DPA1; approximately 470 for DPB1. A handful of DR-DQ haplotypes were handled as single units for association and clustering because linkage in the cohort was strong. Among about 370 genotyped donors of the cohort, an average of about 240,000 unique TCR beta nucleotide sequences was sequenced per donor, of which approximately 19% were non-productive. Broader findings and caveats from the paper: The authors suggested that the approach could potentially be extended to other disease states and immunological phenotypes. The only immune exposure information available for the cohort was CMV serostatus. Only TCR beta chains were sequenced in this cohort, and the absence of alpha or paired-chain data limited detectable features. A later genetic analysis reported fewer N-insertions in productive TCRs among donors in an Asian-associated ancestry cluster than the roughly 650-donor mean. When HLA alleles, especially DR and DQ, strongly co-occurred, attributing TCR associations to individual alleles was difficult. In a later analysis, HLA-associated TCR beta chains were found to be more clonally expanded and to have lower generation probabilities than equally common non-associated chains. In an earlier analysis of some 500 of the donors, most TCR beta V segments were observed in productive rearrangements about 87% or about 30% of the time, broadly matching IMGT annotations. Because the 87-base-pair reads could not distinguish some IMGT-functional V segments, including TRBV6-2 and TRBV6-3, those segments were excluded. Roughly uniform sequencing depth across donors was assumed in presence/absence analyses, although this assumption may not hold. In a later analysis, most CMV-associated TCR beta chains were found to appear HLA-restricted, with HLA associations seemingly driven largely by CMV exposure. The sequencing pipeline was judged likely to have produced a cluster of highly shared sequence variants as a technical artifact. Correlated functional status among segregating V segments might be attributable to linkage disequilibrium, but an unknown experimental factor could not be ruled out. Specific HLA alleles were associated with 18,000 or so TCR beta sequences at a false discovery rate of 0.05 in a later analysis. Across donors, most TCR sequences were observed very rarely, whereas some public TCRs were present in many individuals. The study gave a list of 150 to 200 TCR beta chains associated with cytomegalovirus. A further reported finding was that TCR beta sequences accurately predicted the HLA-A and HLA-B alleles for most subjects in the first cohort. Because counts were too low, 15 to 20 rarely observed V segments, including chromosome 9 orphons, were left out of the earlier analysis of about 500 of the donors. According to a later analysis, parvovirus B19, influenza, CMV and Epstein-Barr virus appeared linked to several top co-occurrence clusters. HLA typing was unavailable for some donors at each locus, so association tests used only the typed subset. A few of the identified cytomegalovirus-associated TCR beta chains were confirmed in vitro to be specific for cytomegalovirus antigens. The classifier was reported to diagnose cytomegalovirus status with high specificity and sensitivity in both the original and validation cohorts. An association between a missense DCLRE1C variant and V-gene and J-gene trimming of TCR beta chains was found in a later genetic analysis and replicated in an independent cohort. A later analysis found that TCR association rates varied across HLA loci, with DRB1 alleles showing the most associated TCRs and HLA-C alleles the fewest.

The library was made by the immunoSEQ multiplex PCR assay. The multiplex PCR relied on a mix of 60 forward primers for TCR Vbeta segments and 13 reverse primers for TCR Jbeta segments. Amplification of the CDR3 region of rearranged TCR beta genes was performed with a multiplex PCR assay on genomic DNA. The Illumina HiSeq System was used to sequence the amplified TCR beta libraries as 87-base-pair reads. As for the original processing: A later analysis tallied about 77 million unique TCR beta chains across the 666 repertoires, and approximately 12 million of those chains were shared by two or more donors. Raw reads were error-corrected and collapsed into unique sequences with a nearest-neighbor algorithm that merged closely related sequences to remove PCR and sequencing errors. V, D and J gene segments were assigned by aligning CDR3 sequences to IMGT reference sequences. For a sequence to be retained, a match of at least six nucleotides to both a V gene segment and a J gene segment was required. Rearrangements were classified as productive when the CDR3 lacked stop codons and remained in frame with V and J, and all other rearrangements were classified as non-productive. Following IMGT convention, CDR3 was defined as the stretch from the second conserved V-encoded cysteine up to the conserved J-encoded phenylalanine. The earlier analysis of some 540 of the donors excluded any sequence lacking an unambiguous match to a single V gene segment. In an earlier analysis of 500 to 750 of the donors, V segments were called functional above 56.7% productive rearrangements and were called segregating when the between-donor standard deviation exceeded 5%. A statistical classification framework was built for diagnosing cytomegalovirus status from the catalog of TCR beta chain sequences. In a later analysis, TCR nucleotide sequences were compared against IMGT/GENE-DB human TR gene sequences so that V and J genes could be assigned. In a later analysis, CDR3 sequences and most-parsimonious VDJ recombination scenarios were assigned using the TCRdist pipeline. In a later analysis, each TCR beta chain was defined by its CDR3 amino acid sequence together with its V-gene family, and reads lacking a unique V-gene family were excluded. A later analysis removed 592 highly shared, low-generation-probability nucleotide sequences to deal with suspected cross-contamination and a sequencing artifact. In a later analysis, a clonal expansion index was calculated for each public chain from normalized within-repertoire ranks of inferred template counts. In a later analysis, generation probabilities were computed using a VDJ recombination model fitted to out-of-frame rearrangements, and the results were checked against IGoR. A later analysis scored TCR-TCR, TCR-HLA and TCR-CMV co-occurrence with hypergeometric tests, applying a repertoire-size bias correction to TCR pairs. A later analysis estimated false discovery rates by permuting HLA or CMV assignments 20 times. In a later analysis, co-occurring TCRs were grouped with DBSCAN, and TCRdist sequence similarity was added when clustering was performed within HLA-allele-positive subsets. Repertoires with fewer than 30,000 or more than 120,000 public chains, plus five repertoires with anomalous nucleotide sharing, were excluded from co-occurrence clustering. As stored in TCRdb, this immuneACCESS dataset retains in-frame rearrangements with V and J assigned. A fraction of the clones does not appear; measured against another copy, unresolved V genes explain less than half of the discrepancy, and the remainder lacks a known reason. That table is the source of V, J and clone size, and D and trimming were worked out from the DNA. A total of 200,000 to 250,000 clones appear in this sample, just over 75% of them only once. Together, the top ten hold 0.63% of the sample.

The sequence links TRBV6-5 to TRBJ1-2; TRBD1 aligns with 8 central bases. Sequenced: PBMCs. This sequence originates from a man younger than 30 in good health and CMV-seronegative. The CDR3 has the sequence CASSAGQGPLYTF. The bases are TGTGCCAGCAGCGCTGGACAGGGCCCTCTCTACACCTTC.